The sequence of this T cell receptor beta chain was determined in a study of T cell repertoires in cytomegalovirus infection. For the study at large: Both a matching HLA type and CMV infection were indicated by public TCR beta signatures. Study results and caveats: Using cumulative public TCR beta family frequency, the authors identified those who carried CMV together with the relevant HLA. Dominating the ex vivo response were TCR beta clonotypes that were CMV-specific and HLA-C-restricted.

The germline V and J ends were trimmed by 2 bases and 4 bases, with 6 bases remaining between them. The CDR3 contains 13 residues. In germline, CDR1 is MNHEY, CDR2 SVGAGI. In TCRdb, the reads were re-called with MiXCR into one record per CDR3 protein. The data show hundreds of thousands of distinct CDR3 sequences, 24% seen once. This clonotype was detected ten times or more. Its matching antigen is unknown. The sample taken for sequencing was CD8+ T cells from PBMCs. This TCR came from a human donor in good health (CMV status not recorded). Some clones in this sample may be carry-over from other donors' samples. The J gene is TRBJ2-1, the V gene TRBV6-5; D ambiguous. The CDR3 bases are TGTGCCAGCAGTTACACCCATTACAATGAGCAGTTCTTC. It specifies CASSYTHYNEQFF.